One T cell receptor beta chain is described in this entry. TCRdb's copy holds only in-frame clones and misses some; the assay was immunoSEQ multiplex PCR. The top ten hold 5% to 7% of the sample, which has about 410,000 clones, about 93% seen once. The data derive from a study of control samples from healthy donors and cancer patients. Trimming took 0 bases from V and 4 from J, leaving 14 bases between them. This CDR3 has 15 amino acids. Germline values: CDR1 GTSNPN, CDR2 SVGIG (reference sequence). Material for sequencing was PBMCs. This receptor was taken from a man in his forties with head and neck cancer. This chain connects TRBV30 to TRBJ2-3; either TRBD1 or TRBD2 may supply D (6 bases each). The CDR3 here is CAWSVGHGSADTQYF. The CDR3, as DNA: TGTGCCTGGAGTGTGGGACACGGGAGCGCAGATACGCAGTATTTT.